A single TCR beta chain is shown here with its context. Its antigen is undetermined. One entry per CDR3 protein, called by TCRdb with MiXCR from the RT-PCR reads. The table lists hundreds of thousands of distinct CDR3 sequences, roughly 15% of them singletons, with approximately 7.6% in the top ten. CDR3 length: 14 amino acids. V lost 4 bases to trimming and J lost 4 bases; unmatched junction nucleotides: 3. Germline CDR1 is MGHRA and CDR2 is YSYEKL. This record comes from a study of response to subunit inactivated influenza vaccine. Study-level findings and limits: The authors proposed limited new T cell recruitment per seasonal influenza vaccination.

V usage is TRBV4-1 and J usage is TRBJ1-4; 7 nucleotides match TRBD1. This specimen was PBMCs from blood, taken around 14 days before vaccination. The TCR sequence derives from a man aged 50 to 59 who received an inactivated influenza vaccine. The CDR3 sequence: CASSLGQFNEKLFF. The CDR3 DNA reads TGCGCCAGCAGCCTGGGACAGTTTAATGAAAAACTGTTTTTT.